A single sample gave rise to the 16 T cell receptor beta chains below, sequenced in a study of shared clonotypes between healthy human individuals. Positively selected for CCR7, the CD45RO-negative cells used as naive CD8 cells excluded terminally differentiated effector memory CD45RA+ cells. Assay used: immunoSEQ multiplex PCR; TCRdb lists only in-frame clones, some missing. The sample lists approximately 600,000 clones, 90% to 95% occurring once. Sample: naive CD8+ T cells sorted from blood. The receptors stem from a woman between 25 and 40 years old in good health.

The chain employs TRBV19 and TRBJ1-1; 9 nucleotides line up with TRBD1. This CDR3 region has 16 residues. Unmatched junction bases numbered 7, after V lost 5 bases and J lost 0 bases. CDR1 is LNHDA, CDR2 SQIVND, per germline (reference sequence). The CDR3 sequence: CASSLTGGELNTEAFF. The CDR3, as DNA: TGTGCCAGTAGTCTTACAGGGGGCGAGCTGAACACTGAAGCTTTCTTT.

The J gene is TRBJ2-2, the V gene TRBV27; D may correspond to TRBD1 or TRBD2 (5 bases each). Looked up from germline, CDR1 is MNHEY and CDR2 is SMNVEV (reference sequence). Trimming left V 2 bases short and J 3 bases short, with 10 bases between. This CDR3 spans 15 amino acids. The CDR3: CASSLQGVDTGELFF. Written as DNA, the CDR3 is TGTGCCAGCAGTTTACAGGGAGTGGACACCGGGGAGCTGTTTTTT.

CDR3 amino acids: CASSQRAQGSYEQYF. The CDR3 nucleotides read TGCGCCAGCAGCCAACGTGCCCAGGGTTCCTACGAGCAGTACTTC. The V call is TRBV4-1, the J call TRBJ2-7, with D perhaps matching TRBD1 (5 bases). CDR3 length equals 15 residues. Germline assignment: CDR1 MGHRA and CDR2 YSYEKL. With 2 bases removed from V and 1 base from J, the gap between germline ends came to 12 bases.

This clone was found once. The genes are TRBV7-9 and TRBJ1-1; a weak D match, TRBD1 (6 bases). The length of the CDR3 is 18 residues. V lost 4 bases and J 6 bases, leaving 27 bases between the germline ends. Germline V CDR1 and CDR2: SEHNR, FQNEAQ (reference sequence). DNA of the CDR3: TGTGCCAGCAGCTCGCCGCTTATGACAGGCCGAACGATAGCTGAAGCTTTCTTT. Translating gives CASSSPLMTGRTIAEAFF.

The V gene is TRBV5-4, the J gene TRBJ2-3; the match to TRBD2 covers 7 bases. The CDR3 totals 13 residues. Germline trimming cut 7 bases from V and 9 bases from J; bases unmatched to any gene: 11. Germline V CDR1 and CDR2: SGHNT, YYREEE (reference sequence). The CDR3 protein is CASGATQAGTQYF. The CDR3 nucleotides read TGTGCCAGCGGAGCAACACAAGCGGGAACGCAGTATTTT.

This chain connects TRBV6-5 to TRBJ1-5; D remains ambiguous. V was shortened by 8 bases and J by 1 base, with 9 bases between the two germline ends. Germline V gene lookup returns CDR1 MNHEY and CDR2 SVGAGI. The CDR3 covers 13 residues. The CDR3 region has the DNA TGTGCCAGCGGTGGGGTCAGCAATCAGCCCCAGCATTTT. Translated, it gives CASGGVSNQPQHF.

The rearrangement links TRBV27 to TRBJ2-5; the match to TRBD2 covers 9 bases. The J segment lost 5 bases and the V segment lost 1 base, leaving 5 bases of the junction unmatched. The CDR3 loop spans 15 amino acids. Germline CDR1 reads MNHEY; CDR2 reads SMNVEV (reference sequence). CDR3 protein: CASSLLREGGETQYF. In DNA, the CDR3 is TGTGCCAGCAGTTTATTGCGGGAGGGCGGGGAGACCCAGTACTTC.

This clone was seen a single time. The CDR3 nucleotides read TGTGCCAGCAGCCCGCCCCTCGGTGAAAAACTGTTTTTT. Protein sequence: CASSPPLGEKLFF. The chain uses TRBV28 and TRBJ1-4; D unresolved. CDR3 length: 13 amino acids. Germline lookup yields CDR1 MDHEN and CDR2 SYDVKM. V gave up 6 bases and J gave up 7 bases, with 12 bases separating them.

The CDR3 DNA is TGTGCCAGCAGCTCTCCCCCACGACCGCGACAGGGGGCCTCCTACGAGCAGTACTTC. This codes for CASSSPPRPRQGASYEQYF. The chain carries TRBV28 and TRBJ2-7; 10 nucleotides line up with TRBD1. The CDR3 runs 19 residues. V shed 6 bases and J 0 bases; nucleotides not matched to a gene: 17. Germline lookup yields CDR1 MDHEN and CDR2 SYDVKM.

The sample holds one count of this clone. The chain couples TRBV28 to TRBJ2-7, with D perhaps matching TRBD1 (5 bases). Germline CDR1 is MDHEN and CDR2 is SYDVKM. Trimming stripped 5 bases from V and 4 bases from J, with 15 bases between. The CDR3 sequence is 14 residues long. CDR3 sequence (DNA): TGTGCCAGCAGTCAGGACATAAGGGCATACGAGCAGTACTTC. This codes for CASSQDIRAYEQYF. The full variable domain, completed using reference TRBV28 and TRBJ2-7, is DVKVTQSSRYLVKRTGEKVFLECVQDMDHENMFWYRQDPGLGLRLIYFSYDVKMKEKGDIPEGYSVSREKKERFSLILESASTNQTSMYLCASSQDIRAYEQYFGPGTRLTVT.

The count of this clone is one. The V call is TRBV7-9, the J call TRBJ2-7; no clear D gene. This CDR3 has 12 amino acids. The ends were cut back, 3 bases at V and 6 bases at J, with 9 bases in the middle. Germline V CDR1 and CDR2: SEHNR, FQNEAQ (reference sequence). CDR3 coding DNA: TGTGCCAGCAGCTTGGCCCCCCTCGAGCAGTACTTC. Its protein product is CASSLAPLEQYF.

The chain couples TRBV27 to TRBJ2-3; 7 bases are shared with TRBD1. V gave up 5 bases and J gave up 4 bases; unmatched junction bases: 15. This CDR3 is 17 amino acids long. Germline CDR1 and CDR2: MNHEY and SMNVEV (reference sequence). CDR3 sequence reads: CASSLAVGGRGADTQYF. In nucleotides, the CDR3 is TGTGCCAGCAGTCTGGCAGTAGGGGGCAGGGGTGCAGATACGCAGTATTTT.

The chain couples TRBV4-1 to TRBJ1-4; D possibly corresponds to TRBD1 (5 bases). CDR1 MGHRA and CDR2 YSYEKL come from the germline V gene. This CDR3 is built from 15 residues. Trimming took off 6 bases at V and 6 bases at J, with 17 bases between the two ends. The CDR3 sequence: CASSPGAHSYEKLFF. CDR3 DNA sequence: TGCGCCAGCAGTCCCGGGGCACACAGCTATGAAAAACTGTTTTTT.

As concerns this clone: The same CDR3 arises from other DNA sequences in this sample as well. Here the CDR3 reads CASSLVGTYEQYF. The CDR3 bases are TGTGCCAGCAGTTTAGTTGGGACCTACGAGCAGTACTTC. The V call is TRBV27, the J call TRBJ2-7; D ambiguous. Trimming left V 2 bases short and J 2 bases short, with 7 bases between. Germline CDR1 and CDR2: MNHEY and SMNVEV (reference sequence). The CDR3 contains 13 residues.

This chain connects TRBV28 to TRBJ2-5, with a weak D call TRBD1 (5 bases). The CDR3 has 11 residues. V was cut by 5 bases and J by 7 bases, with 8 bases left in between. In germline, CDR1 is MDHEN, CDR2 SYDVKM. The CDR3: CASSLDRTQYF. CDR3 sequence (DNA): TGTGCCAGCAGTCTCGACAGGACCCAGTACTTC.

This chain connects TRBV10-1 to TRBJ2-7, with 13 bases lining up with TRBD2. J lost 5 bases, V lost 0 bases, and 10 bases had no gene match. Germline V gene data show CDR1 as WNHNN and CDR2 as SYGVQD (reference sequence). The CDR3 is 18 amino acids. The CDR3 bases are TGCGCCAGCAGTGAGTCAACTAGCGGGAGGGCCTCCGGGGACGAGCAGTACTTC. Residues: CASSESTSGRASGDEQYF.